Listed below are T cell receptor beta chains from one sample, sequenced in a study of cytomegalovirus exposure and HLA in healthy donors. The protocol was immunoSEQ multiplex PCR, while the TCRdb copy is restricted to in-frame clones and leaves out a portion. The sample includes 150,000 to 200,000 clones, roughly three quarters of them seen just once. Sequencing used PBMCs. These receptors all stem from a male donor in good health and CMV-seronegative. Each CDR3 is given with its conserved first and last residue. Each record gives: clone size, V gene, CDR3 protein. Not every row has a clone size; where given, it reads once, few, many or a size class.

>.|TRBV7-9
CASSLGGSSNQPQHF
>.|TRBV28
CASSLVQGTEKLFF
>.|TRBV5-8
CASSLLWREGQETQYF
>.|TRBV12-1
CASRTGYEQYF
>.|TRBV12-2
CASRLGLAGGWAKNIQYF
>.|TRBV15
CATSRDGRGTMNTEAFF
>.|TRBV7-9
CASSPRGTDTQYF
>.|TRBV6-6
CASSPPRGKDTEAFF
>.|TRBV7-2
CASSFKRGGVYQETQYF
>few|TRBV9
CASSVETDSTRTQYF
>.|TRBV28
CASSLRGTGSSYEQYF
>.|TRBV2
CASSPHREPGEQYF
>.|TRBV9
CASSVGLTESTEAFF
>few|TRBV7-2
CASSKGATNEKLFF
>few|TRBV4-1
CASSRGSTDTQYF
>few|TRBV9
CASSIRVTDTIYF
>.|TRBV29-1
CSGRQGVGTEAFF
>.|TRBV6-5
CASSYDGQDTGELFF
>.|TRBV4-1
CASSQATGTGANQPQHF
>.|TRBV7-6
CASSLMRETQYF
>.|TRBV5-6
CASSVTGGPKTDTQYF
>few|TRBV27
CASSPGQYNEQFF
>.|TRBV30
CARQSSDGNEQYF
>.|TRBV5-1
CASSPDRGQETQYF
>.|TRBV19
CASSIDSPRGGSPHEQFF
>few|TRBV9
CASSVEGAGEEQYF
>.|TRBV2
CASSDFRTQYF
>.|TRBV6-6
CASSFPGTYNEQFF
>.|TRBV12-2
CASRLALGVKYF
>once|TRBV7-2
CASSLELADTYEQYF
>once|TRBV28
CASREGQPQHF
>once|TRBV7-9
CASSLGRTSSTEAFF
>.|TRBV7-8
CASSLPRRSTDTQYF
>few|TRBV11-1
CASSLNVQGTGELFF
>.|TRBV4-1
CASSQGRQSSYNEQFF
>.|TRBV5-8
CASSLGTGGVTGANVLTF
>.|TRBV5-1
CASSTQGNEQFF
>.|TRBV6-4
CASSDEIGTEAFF
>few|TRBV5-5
CASSPSGQRYEQYF
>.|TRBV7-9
CASSRRHREEAFF
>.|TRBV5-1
CASSLDRSKAFF
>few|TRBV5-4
CASSYSTGAGNEKLFF
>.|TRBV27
CASSLIWRGQGAFIPYNEQFF
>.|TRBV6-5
CASSPQGNVAIEAFF
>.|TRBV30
CALQFGSGELFF
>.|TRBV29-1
CVGADTEAFF
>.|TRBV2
CASSESVGGGLETEAFF
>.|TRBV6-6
CASSKGTANTEAFF
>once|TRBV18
CASSPIRTPGDRSTNEKLFF
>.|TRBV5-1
CASTLGPGESHEQFF
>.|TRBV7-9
CASSLSKTSQETQYF
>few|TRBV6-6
CASIKQGATGSYEQYF
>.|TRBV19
CASSMILDARWEQYF
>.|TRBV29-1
CSVGTGDTYEQYF
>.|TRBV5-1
CASSQQGAQEKLFF
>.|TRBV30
CAGGTLTYEQYF
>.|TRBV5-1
CASSLWTSQETQYF
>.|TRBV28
CASSWGTSGDYEQYF
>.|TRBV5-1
CASSTFAGTTNEKLFF
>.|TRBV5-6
CASSLRGFQETQYF